This TCR beta chain originates from a study of shared clonotypes between healthy human individuals. Study information: CD4 naive and memory got three plates each, CD8 naive two, CD8 memory one.

Turning to this clone: Its cognate antigen is unknown.

The CDR3 consists of 15 residues. The J segment lost 0 bases and the V segment lost 2 bases, leaving 1 base of the junction unmatched. The germline gives CDR1 SGHNT, CDR2 YENEEA. TCRdb's copy holds only in-frame clones and misses some; the assay was immunoSEQ multiplex PCR. The sample contains roughly 2.5 million clones, around nine tenths of which appear only once. Overall study findings and caveats: Non-shared clonotypes showed lower generation probabilities than clonotypes common to all four donors. Generally, naive subsets came out with larger estimated richness than memory subsets. Tissues were not sampled, only blood, and their repertoires likely differ.

This receptor was taken from a man in his late teens or twenties in good health. The chain uses TRBV11-3 and TRBJ2-1, with TRBD2 identical over 7 bases. The sample taken for sequencing was naive CD4+ T cells sorted from blood. The subset denotes: CD45RA+ positively selected. The CDR3 reads CASSLSGNSYNEQFF. CDR3 in DNA: TGTGCCAGCAGCTTAAGCGGGAACTCCTACAATGAGCAGTTCTTC.